Below, 20 T cell receptor beta chains from the same sample are listed, as sequenced in a study of cytomegalovirus exposure and HLA in healthy donors. 13 Jbeta primers and 60 Vbeta primers were used for the PCR. TCRdb's table, derived via immunoSEQ multiplex PCR, lists solely in-frame clones and lacks some. The sample lists 100,000 to 120,000 clones; 67% were seen once. The sample consisted of PBMCs. The receptors were sampled from a man aged 18 to 30 in good health and CMV-seropositive.

CDR3 DNA: TGTGCCAGCGGGACAGGGGGAACAGGGGAAAAACTGTTTTTT. Encoded protein: CASGTGGTGEKLFF. The V call is TRBV6-1, the J call TRBJ1-4; 11 bases map to TRBD1. J was trimmed by 8 bases and V by 8 bases; bases with no gene match: 7. Per germline, CDR1 MNHNS and CDR2 SASEGT. This CDR3 region has 14 residues.

This clone came up once. This chain joins TRBV30 and TRBJ2-3; a weak D match, TRBD2 (7 bases). V was cut by 8 bases and J by 2 bases, with 14 bases left in between. Germline CDR1 reads GTSNPN; CDR2 reads SVGIG (reference sequence). The CDR3 is 13 amino acids. CDR3 coding DNA: TGTGCCCGGCGGGGGCCCGACACAGATACGCAGTATTTT. It codes for CARRGPDTDTQYF.

This chain joins TRBV5-6 and TRBJ2-1; 7 bases match TRBD2. Germline-derived CDR1 and CDR2 are SGHDT and YYEEEE. V was pared by 0 bases and J by 0 bases, with 6 bases of the junction left unmatched. The CDR3 runs to 17 residues. CDR3 in DNA: TGTGCCAGCAGCTTGGGGCGGGGGTACCTCTCCTACAATGAGCAGTTCTTC. This sequence encodes CASSLGRGYLSYNEQFF.

The V and J genes are TRBV10-3 and TRBJ2-7; 7 bases agree with TRBD1. The germline V gene encodes CDR1 ENHRY and CDR2 SYGVKD. The CDR3 runs 16 residues. J was trimmed by 2 bases and V by 6 bases; bases with no gene match: 13. CDR3 loop: CAISATGQAGTYEQYF. CDR3 DNA: TGTGCCATCAGCGCTACCGGACAGGCAGGAACCTACGAGCAGTACTTC.

The V and J genes are TRBV7-9 and TRBJ2-2; perhaps TRBD1 as D (5 bases). Per the germline V gene, CDR1 is SEHNR and CDR2 is FQNEAQ (reference sequence). V lost 2 bases and J 3 bases, leaving 10 bases between the germline ends. This CDR3 is built from 15 residues. CDR3 bases: TGTGCCAGCAGCTTAACCCAGGGTTACACCGGGGAGCTGTTTTTT. Amino acids: CASSLTQGYTGELFF.

The chain is built from TRBV2 and TRBJ2-5; perhaps TRBD1 as D (6 bases). Germline loops: CDR1 SNHLY, CDR2 FYNNEI. This CDR3 comprises 12 residues. Trimming shortened V by 8 bases and J by 5 bases, and 12 bases separated the two germline ends. The CDR3 bases are TGTGCCAGCGGCAGGGGTTTGGAGACCCAGTACTTC. It specifies CASGRGLETQYF.

The rearrangement joins TRBV9 to TRBJ1-6; 7 bases fit TRBD1. The V gene's germline CDR1 is SGDLS and CDR2 YYNGEE. The CDR3 extends over 18 amino acids. V dropped 3 bases and J dropped 9; count of bases not matched to a gene: 18. The CDR3 loop reads CASSALGQGVAARSPLHF. The CDR3 DNA reads as TGTGCCAGCAGCGCGTTGGGTCAGGGGGTCGCTGCACGTTCACCCCTCCACTTT.

This clone has more than one count but fewer than ten. The CDR3 DNA reads as TGCGCCAGCAGCGAGAGGACAGGGGACGAGCAGTACTTC. This encodes CASSERTGDEQYF. V is TRBV5-1 and J is TRBJ2-7; 9 bases are a match to TRBD1. Unmatched junction bases numbered 4, after V lost 4 bases and J lost 5 bases. Germline V gene lookup returns CDR1 SGHRS and CDR2 YFSETQ. This CDR3 is built from 13 residues.

This clone was counted only a few times. At one of its ends the junction is not consistent with the germline gene, which may arise from a read error. The rearrangement joins TRBV15 to TRBJ1-1; D remains ambiguous. Looked up from germline, CDR1 is LNHNV and CDR2 is YYDKDF (reference sequence). The CDR3 is 15 amino acids. CDR3 bases: TGTGCCACCAGAAGAGTTCACAGCTATAACACTGAAGCTTTCTTT. Translated, it gives CATRRVHSYNTEAFF.

This clone was recorded a few times. The J gene is TRBJ2-7, the V gene TRBV5-1, with D uncertain. V was pared by 1 base and J by 6 bases, with 14 bases between. Germline CDR1 SGHRS, CDR2 YFSETQ. The CDR3 runs to 14 residues. The CDR3 nucleotides read TGCGCCAGCAGCTTGATGCAAACCCCCGGCGAGCAGTACTTC. It specifies CASSLMQTPGEQYF.

In this sample, this clone turned up once. The chain carries TRBV27 and TRBJ2-7, with D possibly TRBD1 on 6 matching bases. Germline lookup yields CDR1 MNHEY and CDR2 SMNVEV (reference sequence). V was cut by 8 bases and J by 9 bases, with 17 bases left in between. CDR3 length: 12 residues. In nucleotides, the CDR3 is TGTGCCAGCGGAGACAGGTTAATGCGGCAGTACGTC. Its protein is CASGDRLMRQYV.

The J gene is TRBJ2-4, the V gene TRBV6-5, with 7 bases lining up with TRBD1. Unmatched junction bases numbered 7, after V lost 2 bases and J lost 9 bases. CDR3 size: 14 residues. The V gene's germline CDR1 is MNHEY and CDR2 SVGAGI. CDR3 DNA: TGTGCCAGCAGTTACGAGCAGGGGGTCGGCATTCAGTACTTC. The encoded protein is CASSYEQGVGIQYF.

This clone was observed once. The chain joins TRBV30 to TRBJ2-7; weak D call: TRBD2 (7 bases). V was shortened by 0 bases and J by 7 bases, with 13 bases between the two germline ends. This CDR3 is built from 13 residues. CDR1 and CDR2 (germline): GTSNPN, SVGIG (reference sequence). The CDR3 is CAWSVLGGGEQYF. The CDR3 DNA sequence: TGTGCCTGGAGTGTCCTGGGAGGGGGGGAGCAGTACTTC. Full variable domain (rest looked up from reference TRBV30 and TRBJ2-7): SQTIHQWPATLVQPVGSPLSLECTVEGTSNPNLYWYRQAAGRGLQLLFYSVGIGQISSEVPQNLSASRPQDRQFILSSKKLLLSDSGFYLCAWSVLGGGEQYFGPGTRLTVT.

The rearrangement links TRBV27 to TRBJ2-7, with D perhaps matching TRBD2 (7 bases). This CDR3 spans 14 amino acids. Trimming stripped 7 bases from V and 5 bases from J, with 18 bases between. Germline CDR1 is MNHEY and CDR2 is SMNVEV (reference sequence). Here the CDR3 DNA reads TGTGCCAGCACTAGATGGGGGGCGGGGGACGAGCAGTACTTC. This translates into CASTRWGAGDEQYF.

This clone was recorded a few times. This sequence joins TRBV6-5 and TRBJ2-7; 7 nucleotides align to TRBD1. The CDR3 covers 14 residues. From germline, CDR1 is MNHEY and CDR2 SVGAGI. Trimming at V came to 5 bases and at J to 1 base, leaving 5 bases not matched to a gene. The CDR3 loop is CASSQSTGSYEQYF. CDR3 coding DNA: TGTGCCAGCAGTCAGTCGACAGGGTCCTACGAGCAGTACTTC.

The chain links TRBV27 to TRBJ2-7, with 10 bases fitting TRBD2. The CDR3 is 15 amino acids. Per the germline V gene, CDR1 is MNHEY and CDR2 is SMNVEV (reference sequence). J lost 3 bases, V lost 3 bases, and 5 bases had no gene match. CDR3 sequence reads: CASSFSGGAYYEQYV. The CDR3 DNA reads TGTGCCAGCAGTTTCAGCGGGGGGGCGTACTACGAGCAGTACGTC.

The J gene is TRBJ1-6, the V gene TRBV2; a weak D match, TRBD1 (5 bases). This CDR3 contains 15 residues. Trimming took 0 bases from V and 7 from J, leaving 10 bases between them. Germline CDR1 reads SNHLY; CDR2 reads FYNNEI. CDR3 DNA sequence: TGTGCCAGCAGTGAAGCAGGGGTGGGCAATTCACCCCTCCACTTT. Its protein is CASSEAGVGNSPLHF.

J is TRBJ1-1 and V is TRBV6-5, with TRBD1 identical over 9 bases. There are 14 residues in the CDR3. Germline trimming cut 6 bases from V and 5 bases from J; bases unmatched to any gene: 7. Germline V gene sequence: CDR1 MNHEY, CDR2 SVGAGI. Written as DNA, the CDR3 is TGTGCCAGCAGGTCCGGGACAGGGCCGACTGAAGCTTTCTTT. Its translation is CASRSGTGPTEAFF.

This chain connects TRBV5-8 to TRBJ1-4; TRBD1 aligns across 9 bases. The CDR3 spans 14 residues. Germline CDR1 and CDR2: SGHTS and YDEGEE. The V segment lost 5 bases and the J segment 8 bases; nucleotides outside the gene matches: 7. Here the CDR3 DNA reads TGTGCCAGCAGTACCGGGACAGGGTCCGAAAAACTGTTTTTT. Amino acid sequence: CASSTGTGSEKLFF.

The chain combines TRBV13 with TRBJ2-3, with no clear D. The length of the CDR3 is 12 residues. Germline CDR1 and CDR2: PRHDT and FYEKMQ (reference sequence). V lost 4 bases, J lost 5 bases, and 7 bases lay in between. CDR3 residues: CASSSWQDTQYF. The CDR3 DNA sequence: TGTGCCAGCAGCTCCTGGCAAGATACGCAGTATTTT. The whole variable domain, filled in from reference TRBV13 and TRBJ2-3, reads AAGVIQSPRHLIKEKRETATLKCYPIPRHDTVYWYQQGPGQDPQFLISFYEKMQSDKGSIPDRFSAQQFSDYHSELNMSSLELGDSALYFCASSSWQDTQYFGPGTRLTVL.